This T cell receptor (beta chain) is from a study of blood T cell repertoires in COVID-19. The assay was immunoSEQ multiplex PCR, and TCRdb's table has in-frame clones only and misses some. The table has 100,000 to 130,000 clones, 80% seen once. The sample was peripheral blood. The clonotype comes from a man between 65 and 79 years old with acute or convalescent COVID-19.

The CDR3 spells CASSQTTATNEKLFF. As DNA, the CDR3 is TGTGCCAGCAGCCAAACAACAGCAACTAATGAAAAACTGTTTTTT. The rearrangement links TRBV3-1 (or the pseudogene TRBV3-2) to TRBJ1-4; D gene uncertain. Between the trimmed V and J ends, which lost 2 bases and 0 bases, there was a span of 7 bases. Germline CDR1 LGHDT, CDR2 YNNKEL (reference sequence). The CDR3 is 15 amino acids.